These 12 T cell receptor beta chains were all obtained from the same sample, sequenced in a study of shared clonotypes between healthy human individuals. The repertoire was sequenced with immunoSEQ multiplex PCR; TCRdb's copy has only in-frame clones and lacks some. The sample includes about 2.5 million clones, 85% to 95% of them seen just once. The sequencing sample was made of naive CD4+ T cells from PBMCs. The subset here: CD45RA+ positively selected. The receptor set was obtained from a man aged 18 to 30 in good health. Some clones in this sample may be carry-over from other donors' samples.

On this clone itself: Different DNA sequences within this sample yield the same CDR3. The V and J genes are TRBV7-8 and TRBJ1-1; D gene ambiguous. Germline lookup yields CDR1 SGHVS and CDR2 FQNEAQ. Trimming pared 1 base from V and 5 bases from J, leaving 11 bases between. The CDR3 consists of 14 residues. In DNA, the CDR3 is TGTGCCAGCAGCTTAGTAGCGGGAAATACTGAAGCTTTCTTT. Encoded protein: CASSLVAGNTEAFF. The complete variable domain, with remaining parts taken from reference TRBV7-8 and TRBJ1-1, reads GAGVSQSPRYKVAKRGQDVALRCDPISGHVSLFWYQQALGQGPEFLTYFQNEAQLDKSGLPSDRFFAERPEGSVSTLKIQRTQQEDSAVYLCASSLVAGNTEAFFGQGTRLTVV.

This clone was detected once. The CDR3 is CASSPQGGTGDEQYF. In DNA, the CDR3 is TGTGCCAGCAGCCCCCAAGGAGGGACAGGGGACGAGCAGTACTTC. This chain uses TRBV7-2 with TRBJ2-7; 10 bases fit TRBD1. V lost 5 bases and J lost 5; bases outside the gene matches: 9. CDR3 length equals 15 residues. The V gene's germline CDR1 is SGHTA and CDR2 FQGNSA.

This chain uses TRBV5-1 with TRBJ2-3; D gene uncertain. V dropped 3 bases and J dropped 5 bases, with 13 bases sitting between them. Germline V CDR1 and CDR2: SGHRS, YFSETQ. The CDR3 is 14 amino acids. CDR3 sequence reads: CASSSIRLRDTQYF. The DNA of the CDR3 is TGCGCCAGCAGCTCGATCCGACTGCGAGATACGCAGTATTTT.

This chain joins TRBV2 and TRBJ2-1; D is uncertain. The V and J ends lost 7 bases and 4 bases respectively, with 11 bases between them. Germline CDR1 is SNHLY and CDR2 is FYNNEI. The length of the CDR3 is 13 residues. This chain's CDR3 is CASNLGSYNEQFF. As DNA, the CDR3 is TGTGCCAGCAACCTGGGTAGTTACAATGAGCAGTTCTTC.

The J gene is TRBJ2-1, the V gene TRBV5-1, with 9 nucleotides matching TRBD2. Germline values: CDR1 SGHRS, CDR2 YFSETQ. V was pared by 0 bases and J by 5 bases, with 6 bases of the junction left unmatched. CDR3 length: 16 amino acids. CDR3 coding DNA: TGCGCCAGCAGCTTGGCCCCGAGACTAGCGGACAATGAGCAGTTCTTC. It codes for CASSLAPRLADNEQFF.

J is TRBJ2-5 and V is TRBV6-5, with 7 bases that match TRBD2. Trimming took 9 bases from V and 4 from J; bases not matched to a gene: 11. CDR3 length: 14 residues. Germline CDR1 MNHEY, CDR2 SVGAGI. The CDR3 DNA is TGTGCCAGGGCTAGTCGAGGGAGGGGAGAGACCCAGTACTTC. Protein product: CARASRGRGETQYF.

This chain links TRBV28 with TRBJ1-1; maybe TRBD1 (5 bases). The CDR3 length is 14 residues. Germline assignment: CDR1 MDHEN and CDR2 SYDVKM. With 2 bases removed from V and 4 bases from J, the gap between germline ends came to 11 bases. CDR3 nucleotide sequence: TGTGCCAGCAGTTTAGCAGGGAAGAGCACTGAAGCTTTCTTT. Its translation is CASSLAGKSTEAFF.

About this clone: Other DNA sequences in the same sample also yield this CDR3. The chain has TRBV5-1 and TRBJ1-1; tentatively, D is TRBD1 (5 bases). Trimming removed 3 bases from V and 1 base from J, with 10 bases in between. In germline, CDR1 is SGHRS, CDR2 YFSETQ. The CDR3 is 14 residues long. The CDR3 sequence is CASSSGTKNTEAFF. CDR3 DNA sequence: TGCGCCAGCAGCTCCGGGACTAAGAACACTGAAGCTTTCTTT.

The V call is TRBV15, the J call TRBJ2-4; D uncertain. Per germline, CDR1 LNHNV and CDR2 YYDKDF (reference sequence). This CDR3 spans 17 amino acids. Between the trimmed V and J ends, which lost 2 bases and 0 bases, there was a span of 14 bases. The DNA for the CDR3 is TGTGCCACCAGCAGACCCGCCGTTTGGGGAGCCAAAAACATTCAGTACTTC. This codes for CATSRPAVWGAKNIQYF.

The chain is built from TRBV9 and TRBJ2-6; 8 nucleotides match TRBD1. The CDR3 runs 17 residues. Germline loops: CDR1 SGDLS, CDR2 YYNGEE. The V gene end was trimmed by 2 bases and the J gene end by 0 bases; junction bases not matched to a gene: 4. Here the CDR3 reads CASSVFTGGSGANVLTF. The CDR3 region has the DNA TGTGCCAGCAGCGTTTTCACAGGGGGCTCTGGGGCCAACGTCCTGACTTTC.

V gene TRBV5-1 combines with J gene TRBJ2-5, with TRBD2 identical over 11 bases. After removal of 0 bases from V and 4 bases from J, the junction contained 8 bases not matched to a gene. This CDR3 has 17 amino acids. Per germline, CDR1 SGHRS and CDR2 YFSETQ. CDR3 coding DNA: TGCGCCAGCAGCTTGGCCGTAGCGGGAGGGGTAGGAGAGACCCAGTACTTC. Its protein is CASSLAVAGGVGETQYF.

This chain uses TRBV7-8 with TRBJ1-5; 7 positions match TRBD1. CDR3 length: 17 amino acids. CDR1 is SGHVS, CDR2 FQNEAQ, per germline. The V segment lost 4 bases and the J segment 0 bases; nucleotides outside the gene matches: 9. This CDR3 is CASSSWTGPHSNQPQHF. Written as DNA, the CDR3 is TGTGCCAGCAGCTCTTGGACAGGCCCGCATAGCAATCAGCCCCAGCATTTT.